This T cell receptor beta chain was observed in a study of blood T cells in healthy people across ages. A second about 7 to 11 cycle PCR used barcoded and J-beta primers. TCRdb re-called the 5' RACE reads through MiXCR, storing one row per CDR3 protein. The data show around 750,000 distinct CDR3 sequences, with approximately 53% seen just once and about two fifths held by the top ten. The sample taken for sequencing was blood. This clonotype originated in a man of 80 years or more in good health.

The DNA for the CDR3 is TGTGCCAGCAGCCTACCGGGACAGGGGTTCGAGCAGTACTTC. Amino acid sequence: CASSLPGQGFEQYF. The V gene is TRBV7-9, the J gene TRBJ2-7, with 10 nucleotides matching TRBD1. The germline V gene encodes CDR1 SEHNR and CDR2 FQNEAQ (reference sequence). Germline trimming cut 5 bases from V and 6 bases from J; bases unmatched to any gene: 7. This CDR3 region has 14 residues.